This TCR beta chain was observed in a study of blood T cell repertoires in COVID-19. The V end was cut by 5 bases, the J end by 1 base, with 8 bases between. Per germline, CDR1 KGHSH and CDR2 LQKENI. The CDR3 has 13 amino acids. The data were produced by immunoSEQ multiplex PCR, yet TCRdb's version contains in-frame clones alone and is incomplete. The repertoire holds 130,000 to 150,000 clones, with roughly nine tenths as singletons. The sequencing sample was made of peripheral blood. The chain links TRBV18 to TRBJ1-1; the D gene is possibly TRBD1 (5 bases). The source of this sequence is a man between 18 and 35 years old with COVID-19, enrolled during active disease. CDR3 bases: TGTGCCAGCTCAGGGACTCCGAACACTGAAGCTTTCTTT. Translation gives CASSGTPNTEAFF. The full variable domain, with the rest looked up from reference TRBV18 and TRBJ1-1, is NAGVMQNPRHLVRRRGQEARLRCSPMKGHSHVYWYRQLPEEGLKFMVYLQKENIIDESGMPKERFSAEFPKEGPSILRIQQVVRGDSAAYFCASSGTPNTEAFFGQGTRLTVV.